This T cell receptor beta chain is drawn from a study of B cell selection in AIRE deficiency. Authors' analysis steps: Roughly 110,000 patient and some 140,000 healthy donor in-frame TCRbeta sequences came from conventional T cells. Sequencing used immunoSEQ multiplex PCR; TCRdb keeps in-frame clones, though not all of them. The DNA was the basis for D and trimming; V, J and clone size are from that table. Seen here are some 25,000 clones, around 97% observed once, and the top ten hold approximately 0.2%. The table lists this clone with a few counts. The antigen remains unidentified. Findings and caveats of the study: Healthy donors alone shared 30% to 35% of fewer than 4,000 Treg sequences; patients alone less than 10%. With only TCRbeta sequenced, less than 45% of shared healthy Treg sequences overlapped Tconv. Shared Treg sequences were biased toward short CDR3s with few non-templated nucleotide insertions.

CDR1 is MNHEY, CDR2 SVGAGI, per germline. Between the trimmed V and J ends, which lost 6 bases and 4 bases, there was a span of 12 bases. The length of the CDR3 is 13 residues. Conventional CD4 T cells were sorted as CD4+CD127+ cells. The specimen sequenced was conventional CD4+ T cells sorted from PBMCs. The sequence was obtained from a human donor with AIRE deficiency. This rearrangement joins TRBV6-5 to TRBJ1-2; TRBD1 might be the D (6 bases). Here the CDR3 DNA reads TGTGCCAGCAGCCCAGGACAGTCCTATGGCTACACCTTC. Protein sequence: CASSPGQSYGYTF.